What follows is one T cell receptor (beta chain) and its context. It lacks a known antigen. Base-call qualities are not available, and no considerably larger clone is one nucleotide away. The roughly 39 donors, aged about 6 to 100 years, were systemically healthy Caucasian individuals from Russia. Ten milliliters of peripheral blood were drawn from each donor into EDTA-treated Vacutainer tubes. PBMCs were isolated by Ficoll-Paque density-gradient centrifugation, with at least 7 million obtained per sample. Trizol reagent was used to extract total RNA from PBMCs, with at least 6 micrograms per sample. Naive CD45RAhigh/CD27high T cell percentages were measured by flow cytometry on a PBMC aliquot from every donor. From a lookup of the germline V gene (reference sequence), CDR1 and CDR2 are LNHNV and YYDKDF. Reading from cysteine to phenylalanine, the CDR3 counts 14 amino acids. Only CDR3 DNA remains: 42 bases, in frame from the first base. Trimming costs V 5 bases and J 3 bases, and their ends lie 11 bases apart.

This entry belongs to a study of blood T cells in healthy people across ages (dated by TCRdb to about 2015). About the investigation overall: In model experiments, roughly one uniquely barcoded TCR beta cDNA molecule per two T cells was captured by template switching. Using deep sequencing normalized with unique cDNA molecular identifiers, the study measured how TCR beta repertoire diversity changes with age. Four age groups were formed from the donors: young (average 16 years), middle-aged (around 37), aged (62) and long-lived (more than 75). Donors of different ages were randomly distributed across sequencing lanes to avoid experimental bias. Two additional independent replicas of 1 million unique cDNA reads from the same blood draw were analyzed for two donors (one aged 18 to 30 and one aged 80 or older).

What the research found in general, with its limitations: Conclusive comparison of naive and antigen-experienced compartments was prevented by the profiling of bulk unsorted PBMCs. A strong correlation was found between observed TCR beta diversity and the percentage of naive T cells measured by flow cytometry. Compared with the aged group, the long-lived group had more naive CD4+ T cells, fewer expanded clones and increased TCR diversity, suggesting age selection. As age increased, observed TCR beta diversity per million T cells dropped in a roughly linear way, and a significant reduction was already evident by age roughly 40. Estimates of total diversity from one million sequenced T cells were regarded as lower bounds and underestimates. Because donor CMV infection status was unknown, age-related changes in expanded clonotypes were potentially confounded.

Library prep was done by 5' RACE. The data were produced on an Illumina HiSeq 2500. The second PCR ran for roughly 7 to 11 cycles and used a J-beta primer mix along with a sample-barcoded 5' primer. A template-switch 5' adaptor carrying 12 random nucleotides introduced a unique molecular identifier onto each TCR beta cDNA molecule. Each sample yielded at least 3 million CDR3-containing paired-end reads. The Mint cDNA synthesis kit, primed by a TRBC-specific oligonucleotide, was used to synthesize first-strand cDNA from all RNA. Following uracil-DNA glycosylase treatment, a first 18-cycle PCR with universal primers M1SS and BC2_uni_R was performed on all cDNA. The paper's processing steps were these. For normalization, 1 million high-quality reads were randomly selected from each sample, with every read carrying a distinct molecular identifier. Instead of being binned into consensus sequences, reads that shared molecular identifiers were thrown out. MiTCR, with a Q25 quality threshold and the strictest error-elimination algorithm, was used for CDR3 identification, clonotype clustering and error correction. A nonparametric unseen species model with Euler transformation was used to estimate lower-bound total TCR beta diversity. TCRdb itself trimmed the public reads at Q25 with fastp, ran MiXCR and retained productive beta chains. Rows matching on CDR3 protein sequence are summarized as one entry with the most common DNA and genes. TCRdb assigned the V and J calls; the authors' analysis was not used. For this sample there are roughly 1,700,000 distinct CDR3 sequences; roughly 30% appear just once. The ten top clones hold more than 6% of the sample.

The receptor chain draws on TRBV15 and TRBJ1-5; the D gene is perhaps TRBD1, from 5 matching bases. Sequenced: blood. This receptor was identified in a woman aged 30 to 39 in good health. The base sequence is TGTGCCACCAGCTCTCGGGGACCCAATCAGCCCCAGCATTTT. Translated, it gives CATSSRGPNQPQHF. Here the CDR3 is joined to the reference TRBV15 and TRBJ1-5 genes, and the full variable domain is: DAMVIQNPRYQVTQFGKPVTLSCSQTLNHNVMYWYQQKSSQAPKLLFHYYDKDFNNEADTPDNFQSRRPNTSFCFLDIRSPGLGDTAMYLCATSSRGPNQPQHFGDGTRLSIL.